The next 23 T cell receptor beta chains were all read from a single sample in a study of T cell responses to AZD1222 COVID-19 vaccine (dated by TCRdb to the early 2020s). Libraries were built with the immunoSEQ multiplex PCR assay. TCRdb limited this immuneACCESS table to in-frame rearrangements with V and J called. A share of clones is missing; checked studies link under half to unresolved V genes, and the rest is unexplained. The sample profile shows around 130,000 clones; about 90% of them were found once. The top ten clones comprise over 15% of the sample. The time point label, as the study defines it: baseline before first vaccination. According to the study, the label for this sample's treatment or condition signals: meningococcal conjugate vaccine given as trial control. The source material was peripheral blood, sampled on day 0 of MenACWY control vaccination. The source of these receptors is an adult in good health.

The rearrangement uses TRBV27 and TRBJ2-1; TRBD2 agrees at 13 bases. The CDR3 covers 16 residues. The trim removed 5 bases at V and 7 bases at J, leaving 8 bases unmatched. Germline V gene sequence: CDR1 MNHEY, CDR2 SMNVEV (reference sequence). CDR3 nucleotides: TGTGCCAGCAGTCACCGACTAGCGGGAGGATCTAATGAGCAGTTCTTC. Its protein product is CASSHRLAGGSNEQFF.

The chain has TRBV7-9 and TRBJ2-3; D not resolved. The CDR3 spans 11 residues. Trimming removed 4 bases from V and 6 bases from J, with 5 bases in between. Germline CDR1 is SEHNR and CDR2 is FQNEAQ (reference sequence). The CDR3 DNA reads TGTGCCAGCAGCTCCGTGGATACGCAGTATTTT. Translation gives CASSSVDTQYF.

In the case of this clone: Other nucleotide sequences from this sample produce the same CDR3. The V call is TRBV28, the J call TRBJ1-6, with D possibly matching TRBD1 (6 bases). Germline V gene lookup returns CDR1 MDHEN and CDR2 SYDVKM. V was cut by 3 bases and J by 6 bases, with 6 bases left in between. This CDR3 has 13 residues. This CDR3 reads CASSFRGNSPLHF. The CDR3 nucleotides read TGTGCCAGCAGTTTCAGGGGTAATTCACCCCTCCACTTT.

The chain couples TRBV7-9 to TRBJ2-7; D uncertain. The germline V gene encodes CDR1 SEHNR and CDR2 FQNEAQ (reference sequence). The CDR3 runs 15 residues. Trimming took 2 bases from V and 3 from J, leaving 14 bases between them. CDR3 residues: CASSLLGGERYEQYF. CDR3 bases: TGTGCCAGCAGCTTATTGGGCGGAGAACGCTACGAGCAGTACTTC.

This chain uses TRBV7-9 with TRBJ1-3; D is undetermined. The V gene lost 1 base and the J gene lost 4 bases, with 8 bases spanning the gap. This CDR3 has 14 residues. Germline CDR1 and CDR2: SEHNR and FQNEAQ (reference sequence). CDR3 in amino acids: CASSLGHPGNTIYF. CDR3 in DNA: TGTGCCAGCAGCTTAGGACACCCAGGAAACACCATATATTTT.

The chain carries TRBV27 and TRBJ1-4; the D gene is possibly TRBD1 (6 bases). Germline loops: CDR1 MNHEY, CDR2 SMNVEV (reference sequence). The CDR3 runs to 14 residues. CDR3 sequence (DNA): TGTGGCGGCTGGGGGCTACCAACTAATGAAAAACTGTTTTTT. Protein product: CGGWGLPTNEKLFF.

V is TRBV10-3 and J is TRBJ2-1, with 11 bases identical to TRBD2. CDR3 size: 15 residues. Germline loops: CDR1 ENHRY, CDR2 SYGVKD. V lost 0 bases and J lost 7; bases outside the gene matches: 2. In DNA form, the CDR3 reads TGTGCCATCAGTGAGTCGACTAGCGGGAATAATGAGCAGTTCTTC. This translates into CAISESTSGNNEQFF.

The rearrangement joins TRBV2 to TRBJ2-1; either TRBD1 or TRBD2 may fit D (5 bases each). The CDR3 is 12 residues long. In germline, CDR1 is SNHLY, CDR2 FYNNEI. The V end was cut by 7 bases, the J end by 11 bases, with 15 bases between. The CDR3 DNA reads TGTGCCAGCACGGCCCCTCGGGACCAGCAGTTCTTC. It specifies CASTAPRDQQFF.

The rearrangement links TRBV4-1 to TRBJ2-1; 10 nucleotides match TRBD2. V lost 4 bases and J lost 6; bases outside the gene matches: 9. Looked up from germline, CDR1 is MGHRA and CDR2 is YSYEKL. The CDR3 totals 16 residues. The CDR3 protein is CASSPTTSGPTNEQFF. CDR3 nucleotides: TGCGCCAGCAGCCCTACGACTAGCGGGCCCACCAATGAGCAGTTCTTC.

The CDR3 reads CASSSPPVGTPYGYTF. DNA of the CDR3: TGTGCCAGCAGCTCCCCACCTGTTGGGACCCCCTATGGCTACACCTTC. J is TRBJ1-2 and V is TRBV7-3; perhaps TRBD1 as D (5 bases). The V and J ends lost 4 bases and 4 bases respectively, with 19 bases between them. This CDR3 spans 16 amino acids. Germline V gene sequence: CDR1 SGHTA, CDR2 FQGTGA.

The V call is TRBV4-1, the J call TRBJ2-3, with 10 bases identical to TRBD1. This CDR3 spans 17 amino acids. Germline V CDR1 and CDR2: MGHRA, YSYEKL. V trimming: 4 bases; J trimming: 2 bases; junction bases outside the gene matches: 9. CDR3 DNA: TGCGCCAGCAGCCCCTTGGGGACAGGGGCGACCACAGATACGCAGTATTTT. Translation gives CASSPLGTGATTDTQYF.

The rearrangement links TRBV30 to TRBJ2-1, with a possible D match to TRBD2 (5 bases). In germline, CDR1 is GTSNPN, CDR2 SVGIG (reference sequence). The germline V and J ends were trimmed by 8 bases and 2 bases, with 16 bases remaining between them. The CDR3 covers 14 residues. The CDR3 DNA reads TGTGCCGTAGACTTAGCGCCCGCCTACAATGAGCAGTTCTTC. Residues: CAVDLAPAYNEQFF.

The rearrangement links TRBV2 to TRBJ2-5; TRBD2 matches 16 bases. The CDR3 has 17 amino acids. Germline loops: CDR1 SNHLY, CDR2 FYNNEI. Germline trimming cut 5 bases from V and 2 bases from J; bases unmatched to any gene: 5. In DNA, the CDR3 is TGTGCCAGCAGTAAGGGACTAGCGGGAGGGACACAAGAGACCCAGTACTTC. Its protein product is CASSKGLAGGTQETQYF. The full variable domain, with the rest looked up from reference TRBV2 and TRBJ2-5, is EPEVTQTPSHQVTQMGQEVILRCVPISNHLYFYWYRQILGQKVEFLVSFYNNEISEKSEIFDDQFSVERPDGSNFTLKIRSTKLEDSAMYFCASSKGLAGGTQETQYFGPGTRLLVL.

The rearrangement uses TRBV5-1 and TRBJ1-6; D perhaps matches TRBD1 (6 bases). Germline V gene lookup returns CDR1 SGHRS and CDR2 YFSETQ. The CDR3 runs 15 residues. V was pared by 0 bases and J by 10 bases, with 14 bases between. CDR3 sequence (DNA): TGCGCCAGCAGCTTGGAGAGGGGGGAGAACTCACCCCTCCACTTT. Amino acids: CASSLERGENSPLHF. Full variable domain (rest looked up from reference TRBV5-1 and TRBJ1-6): KAGVTQTPRYLIKTRGQQVTLSCSPISGHRSVSWYQQTPGQGLQFLFEYFSETQRNKGNFPGRFSGRQFSNSRSEMNVSTLELGDSALYLCASSLERGENSPLHFGNGTRLTVT.

CDR3 nucleotide sequence: TGTGCCAGCAGTTTATCTGCGGGGACGGGCACTGAAGCTTTCTTT. This encodes CASSLSAGTGTEAFF. This chain uses TRBV28 with TRBJ1-1; D is possibly TRBD1 (5 bases). The germline V and J ends were trimmed by 1 base and 4 bases, with 13 bases remaining between them. Germline CDR1 reads MDHEN; CDR2 reads SYDVKM. This CDR3 has 15 residues.

The table lists this clone with a count of one. The rearrangement links TRBV30 to TRBJ2-4; 9 bases are a match to TRBD2. The germline V gene has CDR1 GTSNPN and CDR2 SVGIG (reference sequence). The J segment lost 4 bases and the V segment lost 3 bases, leaving 4 bases of the junction unmatched. The CDR3 spans 14 residues. The CDR3 sequence: CAWSGTSNKNIQYF. The CDR3, as DNA: TGTGCCTGGAGCGGGACTAGCAATAAAAACATTCAGTACTTC.

This clone was picked up one time. The CDR3 reads CASSIRSTGLNEQFF. CDR3 DNA sequence: TGTGCCAGCAGTATCCGCTCGACAGGTTTGAATGAGCAGTTCTTC. The rearrangement links TRBV27 to TRBJ2-1; D possibly corresponds to TRBD1 (6 bases). V was clipped by 5 bases and J by 7 bases, with 18 bases between them. Germline CDR1 and CDR2: MNHEY and SMNVEV (reference sequence). This CDR3 is 15 amino acids long.

Turning to this clone: Other DNA variants within this sample encode the same CDR3. The genes are TRBV7-9 and TRBJ2-3, with TRBD2 matching over 11 bases. CDR3 length: 16 residues. With 1 base clipped from V and 3 bases from J, the junction kept 3 bases outside the gene matches. In germline, CDR1 is SEHNR, CDR2 FQNEAQ (reference sequence). The CDR3 DNA reads as TGTGCCAGCAGCTTAGGTACTAGCGGGAGAACAGATACGCAGTATTTT. Amino acid sequence: CASSLGTSGRTDTQYF.

Notes on this clone: Mismatch with germline at one junction end may stem from a read error. The chain joins TRBV7-2 to TRBJ2-7; TRBD2 aligns across 11 bases. The CDR3 contains 14 residues. CDR1 SGHTA and CDR2 FQGNSA come from the germline V gene. The CDR3 DNA reads TGTGCCAGCAGCAAGGGGACTAGCGGACACCCAGCGCGGTTC. This codes for CASSKGTSGHPARF.

The chain is built from TRBV5-4 and TRBJ2-7; D is ambiguous. This CDR3 region has 14 residues. Germline CDR1 SGHNT, CDR2 YYREEE (reference sequence). The germline V and J ends were trimmed by 3 bases and 4 bases, with 14 bases remaining between them. This chain's CDR3 is CASSWDGGRYEQYF. The CDR3 nucleotides are TGTGCCAGCAGCTGGGATGGTGGAAGGTACGAGCAGTACTTC. The entire variable domain, with the rest obtained from reference TRBV5-4 and TRBJ2-7, is as follows: ETGVTQSPTHLIKTRGQQVTLRCSSQSGHNTVSWYQQALGQGPQFIFQYYREEENGRGNFPPRFSGLQFPNYSSELNVNALELDDSALYLCASSWDGGRYEQYFGPGTRLTVT.

V and J are TRBV18 and TRBJ1-6; TRBD1 aligns across 8 bases. The CDR3 consists of 15 residues. Germline V gene data show CDR1 as KGHSH and CDR2 as LQKENI. Losses at the gene ends were 0 bases for V and 6 bases for J; bases not matched to a gene: 1. This chain's CDR3 is CASSPPTGANSPLHF. Here the CDR3 DNA reads TGTGCCAGCTCACCACCGACAGGGGCTAATTCACCCCTCCACTTT.

This rearrangement joins TRBV5-1 to TRBJ2-7; TRBD1 matches 8 bases. The junction had 5 bases not matched to a gene; V was cut back by 0 bases and J by 3 bases. The CDR3 length is 15 residues. CDR1 and CDR2 from the germline V gene are SGHRS and YFSETQ. The CDR3 sequence is CASSLEGTGLYEQYF. CDR3 sequence (DNA): TGCGCCAGCAGCTTGGAAGGGACAGGACTCTACGAGCAGTACTTC.

The rearrangement joins TRBV7-9 to TRBJ1-1; 9 nucleotides align to TRBD1. The CDR3 runs to 14 residues. In germline, CDR1 is SEHNR, CDR2 FQNEAQ (reference sequence). Germline trimming cut 6 bases from V and 4 bases from J; bases unmatched to any gene: 6. The CDR3 DNA follows: TGTGCCAGCAGAAGGACAGGGGAGGTCACTGAAGCTTTCTTT. It yields the protein CASRRTGEVTEAFF.